The text below deals with one T cell receptor (beta chain). It lacks a known antigen. The sample holds no much larger clone one base away, and base qualities are not on file. The data are from a study of blood T cells in healthy people across ages (dated by TCRdb to between 2014 and 2017). With respect to the entire study: In model experiments, template switching captured roughly one uniquely barcoded TCR beta cDNA molecule for every two T cells. To track age-related changes in TCR beta repertoire diversity, the study relied on deep sequencing normalized with unique cDNA molecular identifiers. Donors were grouped into four age groups: young (average approximately 16 years), middle-aged (39), aged (62) and long-lived (just over 80). Donors of different ages were randomly distributed across sequencing lanes to avoid experimental bias. Two additional independent replicas of 1 million unique cDNA reads from the same blood draw were analyzed for two donors (one aged 18 to 29 and one aged 80 or older).

The 40 or so donors, aged 6 to 90 years, were systemically healthy Caucasian individuals from Russia. Roughly 9.5 milliliters of peripheral blood were drawn from each donor into EDTA-treated Vacutainer tubes. PBMCs were isolated by Ficoll-Paque density-gradient centrifugation, with at least 6.5 million obtained per sample. Trizol reagent was used to extract total RNA from PBMCs, with at least 5.5 micrograms per sample. Naive CD45RAhigh/CD27high T cell percentages were measured by flow cytometry on a PBMC aliquot from every donor. From the cysteine through the phenylalanine, the CDR3 covers 14 amino acids. Only the CDR3 part of the read is kept: 42 bases, read in frame from the first base. The germline V gene yields MNHEY for CDR1 and SVGAGI for CDR2. At the junction V is shortened by 6 bases and J by 5 bases; bases outside the gene matches: 8. Library preparation was by 5' RACE. The instrument given in TCRdb is Illumina HiSeq 2500. A second roughly 6 to 11 cycle PCR used a sample-barcoded 5' primer and a J-beta primer mix. A template-switch 5' adaptor carrying 12 random nucleotides introduced a unique molecular identifier onto each TCR beta cDNA molecule. Each sample yielded at least 3 million CDR3-containing paired-end reads. First-strand cDNA synthesis was performed from all RNA using the Mint cDNA synthesis kit, with priming by a TRBC-specific oligonucleotide. All cDNA was treated with uracil-DNA glycosylase and then went through a first 18-cycle PCR with the universal primers M1SS and BC2_uni_R. From the authors' description of their analysis: Each sample was normalized by randomly selecting 1 million high-quality reads, each carrying a distinct molecular identifier. Reads sharing molecular identifiers were discarded rather than binned into consensus sequences. MiTCR, set to a Q25 quality threshold and the strictest error-elimination algorithm, was used for CDR3 identification, clonotype clustering and error correction. A nonparametric unseen species model with Euler transformation was used to estimate a lower bound on total TCR beta diversity. The raw public reads went through TCRdb reprocessing: fastp at Q25, MiXCR clone calling, in-frame beta chains kept. For every CDR3 protein sequence, its rows merge into one entry that carries the most common genes and DNA. V and J calls and clone size were set by TCRdb, not the authors. The sample records 1.5 million to 2 million distinct CDR3 sequences, around half of which are singletons. Clones ranked in the top ten supply 2.1% of the sample.

On the study overall, not on this receptor specifically: Observed TCR beta diversity per million T cells fell roughly linearly with age, and a significant reduction was already apparent by age around 36. Because donor CMV infection status was unknown, age-related changes in expanded clonotypes were potentially confounded. Estimates of total diversity based on one million sequenced T cells were considered lower bounds and underestimates. There was a strong correlation between observed TCR beta diversity and the percentage of naive T cells measured by flow cytometry. Because profiling used bulk unsorted PBMCs, naive and antigen-experienced compartments could not be compared conclusively. Compared with the aged group, more naive CD4+ T cells, fewer expanded clones and increased TCR diversity were shown by the long-lived group, suggesting age selection.

Source material: blood. This receptor was identified in a woman between 40 and 50 years old in good health. The rearrangement joined TRBV6-5 to TRBJ1-1, and TRBD1 matches 8 of the central bases. The CDR3 protein: CASRNDRGRTEAFF. The nucleotide sequence reads as follows: TGTGCCAGCAGAAACGACAGGGGAAGGACTGAAGCTTTCTTT.